The 19 T cell receptor beta chains below all came from one sample that was sequenced in a study of T cells in Graves' hyperthyroidism and ophthalmopathy. Researchers took RNA transcripts and amplified the TCR beta CDR3 regions from them. The HTBI set primed first-round TCR CDR3 RT-PCR. TCRdb used MiXCR to reprocess the multiplex PCR reads, holding one entry per CDR3 protein. The repertoire holds about 210,000 distinct CDR3 sequences, with roughly 15% as singletons. Sequencing used blood. The receptor source for this set is a man aged 45-60 years with Graves' hyperthyroidism.

This clonotype was picked up a small number of times. The V and J genes are TRBV6-1 and TRBJ2-7, with a tentative D call TRBD2 (6 bases). Trimming stripped 1 base from V and 5 bases from J, with 15 bases between. CDR1 and CDR2 from the germline V gene are MNHNS and SASEGT. This CDR3 contains 15 residues. The CDR3 nucleotides read TGTGCCAGCAGTGAAGGACCGGAGGGAGCCCACGAGCAGTACTTC. It specifies CASSEGPEGAHEQYF.

The rearrangement uses TRBV10-3 and TRBJ2-7, with D possibly matching TRBD1 (5 bases). Between the trimmed V and J ends, which lost 10 bases and 6 bases, there was a span of 22 bases. From germline, CDR1 is ENHRY and CDR2 SYGVKD. The CDR3 consists of 14 residues. In DNA, the CDR3 is TGTGCCACCACCTCACTCCGTCAGGGCCTCGAGCAGTACTTC. Residues: CATTSLRQGLEQYF.

This clonotype has ten or more counts. The chain carries TRBV27 and TRBJ2-7, with 9 positions matching TRBD1. This CDR3 has 13 residues. CDR1 MNHEY and CDR2 SMNVEV come from the germline V gene (reference sequence). V lost 5 bases and J lost 5; bases outside the gene matches: 4. The CDR3 is CASSTGGFDEQYF. CDR3 coding DNA: TGTGCCAGCAGTACAGGGGGCTTCGACGAGCAGTACTTC.

The chain couples TRBV6-5 to TRBJ1-2; 12 bases match TRBD1. Germline V gene lookup returns CDR1 MNHEY and CDR2 SVGAGI. The trim removed 0 bases at V and 8 bases at J, leaving 4 bases unmatched. This CDR3 region has 15 residues. The CDR3 spells CASSYSGQGASGYTF. The CDR3 DNA reads as TGTGCCAGCAGTTACTCGGGACAGGGGGCGAGCGGCTACACCTTC.

A word on this clonotype: The junction and the germline gene differ at one end; a read error may be behind it. The rearrangement joins TRBV2 to TRBJ2-1; 8 positions match TRBD2. Germline lookup yields CDR1 SNHLY and CDR2 FYNNEI. There are 15 residues in the CDR3. CDR3 DNA sequence: TGTGCCAGCAGTTTAGCGGGGCCTTCCTACGATGAGCAGTTCTTC. It codes for CASSLAGPSYDEQFF.

This clonotype was counted at least ten times. This chain joins TRBV11-1 and TRBJ1-2; 8 positions agree with TRBD1. Germline CDR1 reads SGHAT; CDR2 reads FQDESV (reference sequence). CDR3 length: 14 residues. After removal of 5 bases from V and 3 bases from J, the junction contained 5 bases not matched to a gene. The CDR3 sequence: CASSQGQAYYGYTF. CDR3 DNA: TGTGCCAGCAGCCAGGGACAGGCTTACTATGGCTACACCTTC.

Remarks on this clonotype: Just one base apart from a much larger clone, this may be a read error. The chain combines TRBV2 with TRBJ2-7; 11 bases line up with TRBD2. Germline V gives CDR1 SNHLY, CDR2 FYNNEI. The CDR3 runs to 14 residues. This CDR3 reads CARRGLAGGYERYF. The CDR3 DNA follows: TGTGCCCGCCGCGGGCTAGCGGGAGGTTACGAGCGGTACTTC.

The gene calls are TRBV15 and TRBJ1-6; D not resolved. The V gene's germline CDR1 is LNHNV and CDR2 YYDKDF (reference sequence). V lost 3 bases to trimming and J lost 3 bases, with 9 bases between them. The CDR3 has 15 amino acids. The CDR3 spells CATSSRSSYNSPLHF. In nucleotides, the CDR3 is TGTGCCACCAGCAGCCGCAGCAGCTATAATTCACCCCTCCACTTT.

This clonotype has ten or more counts. This chain links TRBV20-1 with TRBJ1-2; a possible D gene is TRBD1 (6 bases). The CDR3 runs to 13 residues. Trimming cost V 1 base and J 3 bases, with 9 bases left between them. The germline CDR1 and CDR2 sequences are DFQATT and SNEGSKA (reference sequence). CDR3 bases: TGCAGTGCTAGAGGGGCAGGGGACTATGGCTACACCTTC. Translating it yields CSARGAGDYGYTF.

CDR3 sequence (DNA): TGTGCCAGCAGCTCCACAGGTAAAGGGGAGCAGTACTTC. Protein: CASSSTGKGEQYF. The chain combines TRBV13 with TRBJ2-7, with a possible D match to TRBD1 (5 bases). The CDR3 runs 13 residues. V was trimmed by 4 bases and J by 7 bases, leaving 14 bases between them. Germline lookup yields CDR1 PRHDT and CDR2 FYEKMQ (reference sequence).

This clonotype has a handful of counts. The chain links TRBV7-9 to TRBJ2-5; 8 positions agree with TRBD2. V dropped 5 bases and J dropped 2; count of bases not matched to a gene: 7. CDR1 and CDR2 (germline): SEHNR, FQNEAQ (reference sequence). This CDR3 region has 15 residues. The CDR3 coding sequence is TGTGCCAGCAGCCCCCCTAGCGGGCCACAAGAGACCCAGTACTTC. This sequence encodes CASSPPSGPQETQYF.

This clonotype was seen ten or more times. The J gene is TRBJ2-7, the V gene TRBV27; 9 bases match TRBD1. The CDR3 totals 14 residues. J was trimmed by 6 bases and V by 6 bases; bases with no gene match: 9. Per the germline V gene, CDR1 is MNHEY and CDR2 is SMNVEV (reference sequence). Here the CDR3 reads CASSTGTGIGEQYF. DNA for the CDR3: TGTGCCAGCAGCACCGGGACAGGGATCGGCGAGCAGTACTTC.

The table lists this clonotype with a few counts. The genes are TRBV27 and TRBJ1-2; TRBD1 matches 9 bases. There are 15 residues in the CDR3. V trimming: 2 bases; J trimming: 7 bases; junction bases outside the gene matches: 8. CDR1 and CDR2 from the germline V gene are MNHEY and SMNVEV (reference sequence). Here the CDR3 DNA reads TGTGCCAGCAGTTTAAGGCCAGACAGGGGGGTTGGCTACACCTTC. It specifies CASSLRPDRGVGYTF.

This clonotype came up many times. The V and J genes are TRBV27 and TRBJ2-1, with TRBD1 identical over 8 bases. V trimming: 3 bases; J trimming: 4 bases; junction bases outside the gene matches: 8. The CDR3 has 16 amino acids. Germline CDR1 is MNHEY and CDR2 is SMNVEV (reference sequence). The CDR3 region has the DNA TGTGCCAGCAGTTTGGCAGGACAGGGCCCGTACAATGAGCAGTTCTTC. Protein: CASSLAGQGPYNEQFF.

This clonotype was counted many times. This chain links TRBV28 with TRBJ2-5; 7 bases are a match to TRBD1. The V gene's germline CDR1 is MDHEN and CDR2 SYDVKM. The length of the CDR3 is 13 residues. The V gene end was trimmed by 6 bases and the J gene end by 5 bases; junction bases not matched to a gene: 6. The CDR3 region is CASSRGIGETQYF. The CDR3 coding sequence is TGTGCCAGCAGCAGGGGGATCGGGGAGACCCAGTACTTC. The whole variable domain, filled in from reference TRBV28 and TRBJ2-5, reads DVKVTQSSRYLVKRTGEKVFLECVQDMDHENMFWYRQDPGLGLRLIYFSYDVKMKEKGDIPEGYSVSREKKERFSLILESASTNQTSMYLCASSRGIGETQYFGPGTRLLVL.

V usage is TRBV6-2 or TRBV6-3 and J usage is TRBJ2-6, with D unresolved. V lost 8 bases to trimming and J lost 0 bases, with 5 bases between them. CDR1 is MNHEY, CDR2 SVGEGT, per germline. The length of the CDR3 is 13 residues. The CDR3 sequence: CASLSSGANVLTF. The CDR3 nucleotides are TGTGCCAGCTTGTCCTCTGGGGCCAACGTCCTGACTTTC.

This clonotype was recorded many times. The chain uses TRBV7-2 and TRBJ2-1; the D gene is possibly TRBD2 (5 bases). CDR1 is SGHTA, CDR2 FQGNSA, per germline. Trimming cost V 2 bases and J 7 bases, with 12 bases left between them. The CDR3 length is 14 residues. The CDR3: CASSLQGSSNEQFF. The CDR3 coding sequence is TGTGCCAGCAGCTTACAAGGGAGCTCGAATGAGCAGTTCTTC. The whole variable domain, remainder taken from reference TRBV7-2 and TRBJ2-1, is GAGVSQSPSNKVTEKGKDVELRCDPISGHTALYWYRQSLGQGLEFLIYFQGNSAPDKSGLPSDRFSAERTGGSVSTLTIQRTQQEDSAVYLCASSLQGSSNEQFFGPGTRLTVL.

The chain recombines TRBV12-5 with TRBJ2-3, with 9 bases identical to TRBD2. Germline values: CDR1 LGHNT, CDR2 FRNRAP. The CDR3 spans 16 residues. V shed 9 bases, J shed 5 bases, and the junction held 15 bases outside the gene matches. The CDR3 DNA follows: TGTGCTAGCCGACCATGGCATAGCGGGAGAGGAGATACGCAGTATTTT. Its protein product is CASRPWHSGRGDTQYF.

The rearrangement links TRBV6-2 or TRBV6-3 to TRBJ2-7, with 10 bases that match TRBD2. The V segment lost 6 bases and the J segment 3 bases; nucleotides outside the gene matches: 11. This CDR3 is built from 16 residues. From germline, CDR1 is MNHEY and CDR2 SVGEGT. CDR3 residues: CASRITGLAAGYEQYF. The DNA for the CDR3 is TGTGCCAGCAGAATTACTGGACTAGCGGCCGGCTACGAGCAGTACTTC.